This T cell receptor (beta chain) was recovered during a study of T cell responses to AZD1222 COVID-19 vaccine. Comments on this clone: Its matching antigen is unknown.

V lost 0 bases to trimming and J lost 6 bases; unmatched junction nucleotides: 4. Germline-derived CDR1 and CDR2 are KGHSH and LQKENI. This CDR3 comprises 15 residues. Study-wide results and limits: Of spike-specific TCRs, nearly half reportedly target regions left unmutated in variants. No day 14 peak samples; only post-peak repertoires were characterized. Clonal diversity was possibly underestimated, and white British individuals and females predominated among donors.

The data were produced by immunoSEQ multiplex PCR, yet TCRdb's version contains in-frame clones alone and is incomplete. This sample has about 90,000 clones, with around 91% found just once. The sequencing used peripheral blood, collected on day 0 of MenACWY control vaccination. This clonotype was sampled from an adult in good health. This rearrangement joins TRBV18 to TRBJ2-7; 11 bases are a match to TRBD2. The CDR3 DNA follows: TGTGCCAGCTCACCACCGGCCGGGACTAGCGGCGAGCAGTACTTC. Protein product: CASSPPAGTSGEQYF.